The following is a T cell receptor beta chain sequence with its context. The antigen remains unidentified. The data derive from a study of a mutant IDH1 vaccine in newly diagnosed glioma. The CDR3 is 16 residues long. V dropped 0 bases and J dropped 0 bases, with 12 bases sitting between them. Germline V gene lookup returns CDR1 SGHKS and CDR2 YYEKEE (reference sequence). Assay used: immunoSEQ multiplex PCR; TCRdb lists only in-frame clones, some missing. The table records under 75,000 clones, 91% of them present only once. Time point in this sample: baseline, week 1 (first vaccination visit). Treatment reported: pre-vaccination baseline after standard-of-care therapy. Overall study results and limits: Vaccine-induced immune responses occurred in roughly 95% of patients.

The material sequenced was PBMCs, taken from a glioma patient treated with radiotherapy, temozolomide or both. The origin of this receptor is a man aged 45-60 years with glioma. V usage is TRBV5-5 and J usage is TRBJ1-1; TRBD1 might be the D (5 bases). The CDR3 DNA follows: TGTGCCAGCAGCTTGGCCCCTCGGGGGATGAACACTGAAGCTTTCTTT. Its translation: CASSLAPRGMNTEAFF.